This T cell receptor (beta chain) was found in a study of cytomegalovirus exposure and HLA in healthy donors. The wider study: There were 350 to 450 genotyped donors. Of these, about 80% fell in the genetic ancestry cluster associated with self-reported Caucasian donors. Points from the study as a whole: Later work associated roughly 17,000 TCR beta sequences with HLA alleles at 0.05 false discovery rate.

PCR was performed using 60 Vbeta and 13 Jbeta primers. Authors' methods: Later reanalysis found tens of millions of unique TCR beta chains, roughly 10 million of them shared. Clones were sequenced by immunoSEQ multiplex PCR, and TCRdb holds only the in-frame ones, with some missing. Clonal size and the V and J genes are those of that table, whereas D and trimming came from the DNA. The sample includes 150,000 to 200,000 clones, 84% of them seen just once. This clone was observed a handful of times. Its matching antigen is unknown. The sample holds other DNA sequences that translate to the same CDR3. The sample comprised PBMCs. The TCR was taken from a woman between 50 and 59 years old in good health and CMV-seropositive.

Here the CDR3 reads CAIRTSGGAYNEQFF. The CDR3 nucleotides read TGTGCCATCAGGACTAGCGGGGGGGCCTACAATGAGCAGTTCTTC. The chain recombines TRBV10-3 with TRBJ2-1; 14 bases are shared with TRBD2. The CDR3 covers 15 residues. Per germline, CDR1 ENHRY and CDR2 SYGVKD. The V segment lost 6 bases and the J segment 2 bases; nucleotides outside the gene matches: 0.